A selection of T cell receptor beta chains follows, all from one sample in a study of metastatic and nonmetastatic thyroid tumors. TCRdb re-called the PCR reads via MiXCR. The data show approximately 8,200 clones, roughly 30% seen once. The sample comprised adjacent normal tissue. Receptors were obtained from a female donor with papillary thyroid cancer or a benign thyroid nodule (not recorded which). Some clones in this sample may be carry-over from other donors' samples. Both conserved end residues are part of each CDR3. A D gene is named only where the DNA matches it firmly. The size field is filled for only some rows; it gives once, few, many or a size class.

V	D	size	J	CDR3	DNA
TRBV5-1	TRBD1	many	TRBJ1-4	CASSLRTGVLNEKLFF	TGCGCCAGCAGCTTGCGGACAGGGGTGCTTAATGAAAAACTGTTTTTT
TRBV6-1	TRBD1	-	TRBJ1-4	CASRTGQGAEKLFF	TGTGCCAGCAGGACGGGACAGGGGGCGGAAAAACTGTTTTTT
TRBV24-1	-	few	TRBJ1-3	CATSDNRDASGNTIYF	TGTGCCACCAGTGACAACCGGGACGCCTCTGGAAACACCATATATTTT
TRBV27	-	-	TRBJ2-7	CGSKPAGSSARYYEQYF	TGTGGCAGCAAACCGGCGGGGTCTAGCGCCAGGTACTACGAGCAGTACTTC
TRBV2	-	-	TRBJ2-1	CASSNPAGVAGRGDNEQFF	TGTGCCAGCAGTAATCCCGCAGGGGTCGCGGGTAGAGGGGACAATGAGCAGTTCTTC
TRBV30	TRBD2	-	TRBJ2-5	CAWSFWGGQETQYF	TGTGCCTGGAGTTTTTGGGGGGGACAAGAGACCCAGTACTTC
TRBV30	-	many	TRBJ1-2	CAWSLGRGYGYTF	TGTGCCTGGAGTCTCGGGCGTGGCTATGGCTACACCTTC
TRBV4-2	TRBD2	many	TRBJ2-1	CASSLRTTTSERSYNEQFF	TGTGCCAGCAGCCTACGCACGACAACTAGCGAGAGATCCTACAATGAGCAGTTCTTC
TRBV30	-	many	TRBJ1-2	CAWTKGSYGYTF	TGTGCCTGGACTAAGGGGTCCTATGGCTACACCTTC
TRBV28	-	-	TRBJ1-4	CASSQRGARTNEKLFF	TGTGCCAGCAGTCAACGTGGGGCCCGAACTAATGAAAAACTGTTTTTT
TRBV28	-	few	TRBJ2-2	CASSSSYTPAGELFF	TGTGCCAGCAGTTCGTCCTACACACCGGCCGGGGAGCTGTTTTTT
TRBV6-1	-	few	TRBJ2-3	CASTRAGEADTQYF	TGTGCCAGCACCCGGGCAGGGGAAGCAGATACGCAGTATTTT
TRBV12-3/TRBV12-4	-	-	TRBJ2-2	CASSLRGWDTGELFF	TGTGCCAGCAGTTTACGGGGTTGGGACACCGGGGAGCTGTTTTTT
TRBV6-1	TRBD1	medium-sized	TRBJ1-3	CASISDRLTGNTIYF	TGTGCCAGCATTTCGGACAGGTTGACTGGAAACACCATATATTTT
TRBV5-1	-	-	TRBJ1-5	CASSLEGGQPQHF	TGCGCCAGCAGCTTGGAGGGAGGTCAGCCCCAGCATTTT
TRBV6-1	-	few	TRBJ1-2	CASRQGFNYGYTF	TGTGCCAGCAGGCAGGGTTTTAACTATGGCTACACCTTC
TRBV30	TRBD2	many	TRBJ2-1	CAWRRSGSPGEQFF	TGTGCCTGGAGGCGGAGCGGGAGTCCCGGTGAGCAGTTCTTC
TRBV6-1	-	-	TRBJ2-1	CASSPLLGYNEQFF	TGCGCCAGCAGTCCCCTCCTTGGATACAATGAGCAGTTCTTC
TRBV19	-	medium-sized	TRBJ1-5	CASSPSGQSNQPQHF	TGTGCCAGTAGTCCCAGCGGCCAGTCCAATCAGCCCCAGCATTTT
TRBV6-5	-	large	TRBJ1-2	CASSYSTIGTHRGGYTF	TGTGCCAGCAGTTACTCGACCATCGGGACCCACAGAGGTGGCTACACCTTC
TRBV19	-	medium-sized	TRBJ1-5	CASSSVSGSNQPQHF	TGTGCCAGTAGTTCGGTATCGGGTAGCAATCAGCCCCAGCATTTT
TRBV5-6	-	many	TRBJ1-6	CASSLDVSPLHF	TGTGCCAGCAGCTTGGACGTTTCACCCCTCCACTTT
TRBV7-8	-	-	TRBJ2-5	CASSWVAVIPPEETQYF	TGTGCCAGCAGCTGGGTAGCGGTAATCCCCCCGGAAGAGACCCAGTACTTC
TRBV19	-	-	TRBJ1-2	CASSIAGQLYNYGYTF	TGTGCCAGTAGTATCGCCGGACAGCTTTATAACTATGGCTACACCTTC
TRBV2	-	medium-sized	TRBJ1-5	CASTDEKGQPQHF	TGTGCCAGCACGGACGAGAAGGGTCAGCCCCAGCATTTT
TRBV7-6	-	many	TRBJ2-4	CASSLNVADIQYF	TGTGCCAGCAGCTTAAATGTCGCGGACATTCAGTACTTC
TRBV28	-	-	TRBJ2-7	CARNEWAGHGQYF	TGTGCCAGGAATGAGTGGGCGGGCCACGGGCAGTACTTC
TRBV11-2	-	-	TRBJ1-6	CASSSGPSSSPLHF	TGTGCCAGCAGCTCCGGACCCTCTAGTTCACCCCTCCACTTT
TRBV19	TRBD2	many	TRBJ2-2	CASSIQAGDGTGELFF	TGTGCCAGTAGTATCCAAGCGGGAGACGGTACCGGGGAGCTGTTTTTT
TRBV28	-	medium-sized	TRBJ2-4	CASSQTGPGNIQYF	TGTGCCAGCAGTCAAACCGGGCCTGGGAACATTCAGTACTTC
TRBV11-2	TRBD2	many	TRBJ2-3	CASSSPSGRGTDTQYF	TGTGCCAGCAGCTCCCCTAGCGGGAGAGGGACAGATACGCAGTATTTT
TRBV6-1	-	few	TRBJ2-7	CASSGKGSYEQYF	TGTGCTAGCAGTGGGAAGGGCTCCTACGAGCAGTACTTC
TRBV5-4	TRBD2	many	TRBJ2-7	CASSSGGGSGEQYF	TGTGCCAGCAGCTCGGGGGGGGGATCGGGCGAGCAGTACTTC
TRBV6-1	-	-	TRBJ2-3	CASSEQRTKKDTQYF	TGTGCCAGCAGTGAACAGCGCACGAAGAAAGATACGCAGTATTTT
TRBV5-6	-	-	TRBJ1-5	CASSFGAGFSPQHF	TGTGCCAGCAGCTTTGGGGCAGGGTTTTCGCCCCAGCATTTT
TRBV6-1	-	-	TRBJ2-7	CASSEQGDWSEQYF	TGTGCCAGCAGTGAACAGGGCGATTGGTCCGAGCAGTACTTC
TRBV30	TRBD1	-	TRBJ2-7	CAWRGDRGNYEQYF	TGTGCCTGGAGGGGGGACAGGGGGAACTACGAGCAGTACTTC
TRBV19	-	-	TRBJ2-1	CASRLWAAEFF	TGTGCCAGTCGGCTGTGGGCCGCTGAGTTCTTC
TRBV19	TRBD2	-	TRBJ2-3	CASSPRGSGGAGDTQYF	TGTGCCAGTAGTCCCCGCGGTAGCGGGGGGGCAGGAGATACGCAGTATTTT
TRBV20-1	TRBD1	-	TRBJ1-2	CSAPDRGDGGYTF	TGCAGTGCACCTGACAGGGGGGATGGAGGCTACACCTTC